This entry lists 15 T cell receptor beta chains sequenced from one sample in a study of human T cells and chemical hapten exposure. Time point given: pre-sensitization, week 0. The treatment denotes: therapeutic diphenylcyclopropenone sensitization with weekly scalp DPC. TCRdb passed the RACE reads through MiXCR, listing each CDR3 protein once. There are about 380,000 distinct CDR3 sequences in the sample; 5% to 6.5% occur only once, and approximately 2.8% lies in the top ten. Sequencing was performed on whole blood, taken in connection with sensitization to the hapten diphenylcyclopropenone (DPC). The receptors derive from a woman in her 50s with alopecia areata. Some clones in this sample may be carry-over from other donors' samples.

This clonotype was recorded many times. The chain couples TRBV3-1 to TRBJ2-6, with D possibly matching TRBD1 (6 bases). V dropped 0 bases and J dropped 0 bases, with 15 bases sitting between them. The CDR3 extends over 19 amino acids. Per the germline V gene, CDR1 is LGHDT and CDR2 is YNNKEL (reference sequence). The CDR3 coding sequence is TGTGCCAGCAGCCAAGATCAGGCAGGGGCGAGCTCTGGGGCCAACGTCCTGACTTTC. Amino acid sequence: CASSQDQAGASSGANVLTF.

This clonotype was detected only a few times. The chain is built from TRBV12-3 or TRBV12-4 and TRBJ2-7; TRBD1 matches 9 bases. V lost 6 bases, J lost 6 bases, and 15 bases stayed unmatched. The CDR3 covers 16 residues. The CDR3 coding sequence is TGTGCCAGCAGCTATACCCCGGGACAGGGTGCCCCCGAGCAGTACTTC. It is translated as CASSYTPGQGAPEQYF.

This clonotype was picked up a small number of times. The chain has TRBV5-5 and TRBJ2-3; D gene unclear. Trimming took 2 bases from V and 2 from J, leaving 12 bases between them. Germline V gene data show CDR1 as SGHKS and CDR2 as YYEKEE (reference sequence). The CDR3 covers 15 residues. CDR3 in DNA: TGTGCCAGCAGCTTTCGAAGGCAGACCACAGATACGCAGTATTTT. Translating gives CASSFRRQTTDTQYF.

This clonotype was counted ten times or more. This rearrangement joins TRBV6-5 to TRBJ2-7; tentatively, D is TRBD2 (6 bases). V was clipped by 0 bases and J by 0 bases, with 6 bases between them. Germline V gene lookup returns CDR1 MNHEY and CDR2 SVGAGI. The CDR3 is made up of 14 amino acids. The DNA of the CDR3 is TGTGCCAGCAGTTACTCGACTAGCTCCTACGAGCAGTACTTC. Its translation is CASSYSTSSYEQYF.

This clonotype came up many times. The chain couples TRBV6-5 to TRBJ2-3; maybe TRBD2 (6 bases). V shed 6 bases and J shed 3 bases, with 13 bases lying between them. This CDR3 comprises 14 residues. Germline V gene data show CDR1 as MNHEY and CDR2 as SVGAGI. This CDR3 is CASSGLSPTDTQYF. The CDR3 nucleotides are TGTGCCAGCAGCGGACTATCCCCGACAGATACGCAGTATTTT.

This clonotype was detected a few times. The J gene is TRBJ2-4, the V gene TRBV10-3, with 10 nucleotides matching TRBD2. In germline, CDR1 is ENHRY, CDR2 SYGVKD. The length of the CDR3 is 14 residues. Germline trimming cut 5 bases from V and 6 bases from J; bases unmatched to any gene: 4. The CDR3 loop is CAISPSSGGNIQYF. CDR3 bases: TGTGCCATCAGTCCTTCTAGCGGGGGAAACATTCAGTACTTC.

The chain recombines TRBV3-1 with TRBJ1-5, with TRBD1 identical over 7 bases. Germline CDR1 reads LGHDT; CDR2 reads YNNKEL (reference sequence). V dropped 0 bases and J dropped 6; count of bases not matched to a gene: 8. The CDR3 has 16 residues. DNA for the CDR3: TGTGCCAGCAGCCAAGAACCACAGGGGACGAGTCAGCCCCAGCATTTT. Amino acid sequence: CASSQEPQGTSQPQHF.

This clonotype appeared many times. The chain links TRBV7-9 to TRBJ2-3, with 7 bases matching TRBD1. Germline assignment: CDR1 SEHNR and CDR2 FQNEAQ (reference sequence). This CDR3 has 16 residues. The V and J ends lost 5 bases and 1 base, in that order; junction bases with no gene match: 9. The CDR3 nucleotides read TGTGCCAGCAGCCTCCTCGGCGACAGGGGCACAGATACGCAGTATTTT. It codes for CASSLLGDRGTDTQYF.

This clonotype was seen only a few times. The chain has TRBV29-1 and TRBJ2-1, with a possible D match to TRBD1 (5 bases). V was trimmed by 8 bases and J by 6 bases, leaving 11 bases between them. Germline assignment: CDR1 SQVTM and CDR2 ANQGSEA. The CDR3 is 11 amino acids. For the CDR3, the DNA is TGCAGCTTCAGGGTCAGCAATGAGCAGTTCTTC. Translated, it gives CSFRVSNEQFF.

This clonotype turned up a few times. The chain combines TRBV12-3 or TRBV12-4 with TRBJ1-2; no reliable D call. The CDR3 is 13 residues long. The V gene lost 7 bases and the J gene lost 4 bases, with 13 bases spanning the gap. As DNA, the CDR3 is TGTGCCAGCACCCCGGACGCCGGCTATGGCTACACCTTC. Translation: CASTPDAGYGYTF.

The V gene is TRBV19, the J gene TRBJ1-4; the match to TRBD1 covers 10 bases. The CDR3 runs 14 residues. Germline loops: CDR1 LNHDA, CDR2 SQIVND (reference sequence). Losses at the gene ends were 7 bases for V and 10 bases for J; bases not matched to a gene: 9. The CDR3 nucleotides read TGTGCCAGTACCAGAGGGACAGGGGAAGGAAAACTGTTTTTT. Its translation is CASTRGTGEGKLFF.

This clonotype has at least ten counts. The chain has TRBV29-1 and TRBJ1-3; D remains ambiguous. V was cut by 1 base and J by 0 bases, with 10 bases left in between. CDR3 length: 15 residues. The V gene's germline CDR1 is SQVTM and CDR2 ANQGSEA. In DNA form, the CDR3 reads TGCAGCGTTGAAGTGGACCCCTCCTCTGGAAACACCATATATTTT. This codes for CSVEVDPSSGNTIYF.

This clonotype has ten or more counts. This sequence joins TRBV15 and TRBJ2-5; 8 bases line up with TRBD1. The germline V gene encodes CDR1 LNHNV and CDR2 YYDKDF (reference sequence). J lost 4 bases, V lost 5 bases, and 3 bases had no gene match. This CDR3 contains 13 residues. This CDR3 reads CATSGQGGETQYF. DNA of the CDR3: TGTGCCACCAGCGGACAGGGTGGAGAGACCCAGTACTTC.

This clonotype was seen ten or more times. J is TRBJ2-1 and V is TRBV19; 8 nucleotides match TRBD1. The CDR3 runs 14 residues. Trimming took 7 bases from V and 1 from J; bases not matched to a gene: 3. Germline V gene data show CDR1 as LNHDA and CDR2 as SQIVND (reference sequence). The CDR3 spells CASKRTGSYNEQFF. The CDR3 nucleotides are TGTGCCAGTAAAAGGACAGGGTCCTACAATGAGCAGTTCTTC.

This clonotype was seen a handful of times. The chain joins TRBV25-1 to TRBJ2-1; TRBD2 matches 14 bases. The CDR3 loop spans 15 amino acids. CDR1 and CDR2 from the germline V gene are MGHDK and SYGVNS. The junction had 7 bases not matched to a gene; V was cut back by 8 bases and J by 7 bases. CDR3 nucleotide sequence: TGTGCCAGCGCCTTGACTAGCGGGAGGGTTAATGAGCAGTTCTTC. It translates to CASALTSGRVNEQFF.